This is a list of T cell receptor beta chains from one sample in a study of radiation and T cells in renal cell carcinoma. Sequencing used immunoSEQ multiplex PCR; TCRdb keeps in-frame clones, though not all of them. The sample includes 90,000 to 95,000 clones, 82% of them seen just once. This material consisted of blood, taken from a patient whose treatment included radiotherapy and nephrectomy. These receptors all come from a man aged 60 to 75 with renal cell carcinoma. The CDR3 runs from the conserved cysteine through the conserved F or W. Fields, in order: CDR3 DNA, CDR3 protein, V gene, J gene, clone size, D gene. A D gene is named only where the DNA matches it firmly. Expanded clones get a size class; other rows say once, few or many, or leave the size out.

TGTGCCAGCAGTTACTCGAGGACAGGGGGAAACTATGGCTACACCTTC	CASSYSRTGGNYGYTF	TRBV6-5	TRBJ1-2	-	TRBD1
TGTGCCAGCAGCCCACTTTATTCAAAGGGGCTGAACACTGAAGCTTTCTTT	CASSPLYSKGLNTEAFF	TRBV14	TRBJ1-1	-	-
TGCGCCAGCAGCCTCGGCAGGGGGCAAGAGACCCAGTACTTC	CASSLGRGQETQYF	TRBV5-1	TRBJ2-5	once	TRBD1
TGTGCCAGTAGTATAGATCGGGGTTCCTACGAGCAGTACTTC	CASSIDRGSYEQYF	TRBV19	TRBJ2-7	-	-
TGTGCCAGCAGCCCAAGTGGTGGAGGCGGCTACACCTTC	CASSPSGGGGYTF	TRBV11-2	TRBJ1-2	-	-
TGCAGCGTTCCGGGGACAGGGGGCGCCTCCTTAATGAACACTGAAGCTTTCTTT	CSVPGTGGASLMNTEAFF	TRBV29-1	TRBJ1-1	-	TRBD1
TGTGCCAGCAGTTACGGGAGCCGACTGAGCGATACGCAGTATTTT	CASSYGSRLSDTQYF	TRBV6-5	TRBJ2-3	few	-
TGTGCCAGCAGTCCGAGCGGGAGCTCCTACGAGCAGTACTTC	CASSPSGSSYEQYF	TRBV6-1	TRBJ2-7	-	TRBD2
TGTGCCAGCAGCTTAGAGGGACTAGCTCGGACCTCTGGGGCCAACGTCCTGACTTTC	CASSLEGLARTSGANVLTF	TRBV7-9	TRBJ2-6	-	TRBD2
TGTGCCAGTAGTAAGGGGCAGGGGGAAGGCACTGAAGCTTTCTTT	CASSKGQGEGTEAFF	TRBV19	TRBJ1-1	-	TRBD1
TGTGCCAGCGCCTACTCGGTAGGGAACACTGAAGCTTTCTTT	CASAYSVGNTEAFF	TRBV6-1	TRBJ1-1	few	-
TGTGCCAGCAGTCCTCTCGGGACAGGAGCCTACGAGCAGTACTTC	CASSPLGTGAYEQYF	TRBV27	TRBJ2-7	few	TRBD1
TGTGCCAGTGAGGGGTTCGGGGAGACCCAGTACTTC	CASEGFGETQYF	TRBV5-5	TRBJ2-5	-	-
TGTGCCAGCAGTTTTAATTCACTGAACACTGAAGCTTTCTTT	CASSFNSLNTEAFF	TRBV28	TRBJ1-1	-	-
TGTGCCACCAGCAGAGAAAGGGGGTACGAGCAGTACTTC	CATSRERGYEQYF	TRBV15	TRBJ2-7	-	-
TGTGCCAGCAGTTCCTCCGTAAGGAATCAGCCCCAGCATTTT	CASSSSVRNQPQHF	TRBV27	TRBJ1-5	-	-
TGTGCCAGCAGCGGTTTAACAGAACCCGGGGAGCTGTTTTTT	CASSGLTEPGELFF	TRBV6-1	TRBJ2-2	-	-
TGTGCCACCCTTACACCAGACTATGGCTACACCTTC	CATLTPDYGYTF	TRBV2	TRBJ1-2	-	-
TGTGCCAGCAGCTTAAGGGGGGGACCGAACCTGTCTGGGGCCAACGTCCTGACTTTC	CASSLRGGPNLSGANVLTF	TRBV11-2	TRBJ2-6	-	-
TGTGCCAGCAGTTTATTCCGGGGTAGAACTGAAGCTTTCTTT	CASSLFRGRTEAFF	TRBV28	TRBJ1-1	medium-sized	-
TGTGCCAGTAGTATAGGGGGGAAAGGGAAGGAGGGCCCTGAAGCTTTCTTT	CASSIGGKGKEGPEAFF	TRBV19	TRBJ1-1	-	-
TGCGCCAGCAGTTTACCTACAAAGAGATACACTTCCTACGAGCAGTACTTC	CASSLPTKRYTSYEQYF	TRBV5-1	TRBJ2-7	-	-
TGTGCCAGCAGCGGACCTAATCGGGGAGGGGATGAGCAGTTCTTC	CASSGPNRGGDEQFF	TRBV13	TRBJ2-1	-	TRBD2
TGTGCCAGCAGCTTAGTTGGGGGGAAGGGGACTGAAGCTTTCTTT	CASSLVGGKGTEAFF	TRBV7-9	TRBJ1-1	-	-
TGTGCCAGCAGTTACAGGGGAGGCACCGGGGAGCTGTTTTTT	CASSYRGGTGELFF	TRBV6-5	TRBJ2-2	few	-
TGTGCCAGCAGCTTAAGCCTCTACGAGCAGTACTTC	CASSLSLYEQYF	TRBV7-2	TRBJ2-7	-	-
TGTGCCATCAAGGGGACTAGCGGGAGAGGGAACAATGAGCAGTTCTTC	CAIKGTSGRGNNEQFF	TRBV10-3	TRBJ2-1	-	TRBD2
TGTGCCAGTAAATTACAACGGAACACTGAAGCTTTCTTT	CASKLQRNTEAFF	TRBV19	TRBJ1-1	-	-
TGTGCCAGCTCACCCTCGGGACCGAACTACGAGCAGTACTTC	CASSPSGPNYEQYF	TRBV18	TRBJ2-7	-	-
TGTGCCAGCTCCCACGGACAGGGCAATGAAAAACTGTTTTTT	CASSHGQGNEKLFF	TRBV18	TRBJ1-4	-	TRBD1
TGTGCCAGCAGCCCCGGACAGGGGCTACTTTTCCAAGAGACGTCCCAGTACTTC	CASSPGQGLLFQETSQYF	TRBV7-8	TRBJ2-5	-	TRBD1